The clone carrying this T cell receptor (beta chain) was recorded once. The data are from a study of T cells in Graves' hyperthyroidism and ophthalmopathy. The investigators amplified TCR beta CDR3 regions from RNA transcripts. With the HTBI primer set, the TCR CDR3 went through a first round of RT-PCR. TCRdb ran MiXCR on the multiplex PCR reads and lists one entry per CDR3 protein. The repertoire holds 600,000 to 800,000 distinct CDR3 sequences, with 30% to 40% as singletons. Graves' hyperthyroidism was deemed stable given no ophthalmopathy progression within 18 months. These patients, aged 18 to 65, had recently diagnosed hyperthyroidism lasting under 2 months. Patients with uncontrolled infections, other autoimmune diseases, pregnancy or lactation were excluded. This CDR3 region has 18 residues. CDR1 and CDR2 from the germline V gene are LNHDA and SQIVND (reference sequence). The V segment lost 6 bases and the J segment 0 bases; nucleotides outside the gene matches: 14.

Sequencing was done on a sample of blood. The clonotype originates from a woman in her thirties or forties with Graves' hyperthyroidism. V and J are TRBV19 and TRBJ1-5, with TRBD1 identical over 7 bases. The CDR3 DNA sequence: TGTGCCAGTAGACCGGGACAGACTAAAAGCTGTAGCAATCAGCCCCAGCATTTT. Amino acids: CASRPGQTKSCSNQPQHF.